This T cell receptor beta chain was sequenced during a study of post-analysis software for immune sequencing data (dated by TCRdb to about 2015). Broadly, across the study: The recorded disease courses included relapsing-remitting, secondary progressive and progressive-relapsing multiple sclerosis, and some patients had no subtype annotation. The patient repertoires were compared against roughly 12 previously published healthy control repertoires obtained from donors aged about 6 to 25 years. A subset of samples was prepared in parallel using single-end sample barcoding, then pooled and co-amplified after Illumina adapter ligation.

Receptor amplification or capture employed PCR. Instrument on record: Illumina HiSeq 2500. Unique molecular identifiers were incorporated into TCR beta cDNA libraries to reduce PCR and sequencing biases. Roughly 0.5 million cDNA molecules were obtained per 1 to 10 million input T cells, so each molecule approximated one T cell. The same protocol used for the earlier healthy control dataset was applied to prepare and sequence the patient libraries. Within a given batch, samples were prepared together, multiplexed and sequenced on the same HiSeq lane. Processing in the source paper ran as follows. Raw barcoded reads were processed with MIGEC, and single-read molecular identifier groups were discarded before consensus assembly and CDR3 extraction. VDJtools was used for post-analysis of the clonotype tables, with diversity normalized by down-sampling every dataset to the smallest sample size. In repertoire overlap clustering, CDR3 amino acid sequences, but not nucleotide sequences, were matched to correct batch-related cross-sample contamination. TCRdb applied fastp at Q25 and MiXCR to the public reads, then kept only in-frame beta chains. For every CDR3 protein sequence, its rows merge into one entry that carries the most common genes and DNA. Clone size and V and J calls follow TCRdb, not the original study. Within this sample are a few hundred thousand distinct CDR3 sequences, with around 40% of them counted one time only. The ten top clones hold about 12% of the sample.

The study at large found these results: A few TRBV segments, including TRBV5-6, TRBV5-1 and TRBV20-1, were significantly more frequent in patients than controls. The multiple sclerosis patient group was slightly younger than the control group. When samples were clustered directly using the F measure, samples prepared in the same batch co-clustered strongly, which prompted a batch-effect correction. Multiple sclerosis patients had significantly lower normalized Chao1 diversity than controls, a result that suggests substantial peripheral T-cell clonal expansion.

TCR beta repertoires were profiled from peripheral blood of some 13 young patients with multiple sclerosis to demonstrate the VDJtools post-analysis software. Multiple sclerosis patients were children and adolescents aged about 6 to 15 years. Turning to this clonotype: No cognate antigen has been identified for it. Base quality data are lacking; no much larger clone is found one base away.

The CDR3 measures 13 amino acids from cysteine to phenylalanine. The read is trimmed to its CDR3 DNA, 39 bases read in frame from base 1. Unmatched junction bases come to 4, with V trimmed by 5 bases and J by 6 bases. In the germline V gene, CDR1 corresponds to MDHEN and CDR2 to SYDVKM. The sequence joins TRBV28 to TRBJ2-5, with 9 bases in between that match TRBD2. This receptor was identified in a girl aged 5 to 17 with multiple sclerosis. The material sequenced was blood. The CDR3 region has the sequence CASSSGGLKTQYF. DNA sequence: TGTGCCAGCAGTAGCGGGGGGTTGAAGACCCAGTACTTC.